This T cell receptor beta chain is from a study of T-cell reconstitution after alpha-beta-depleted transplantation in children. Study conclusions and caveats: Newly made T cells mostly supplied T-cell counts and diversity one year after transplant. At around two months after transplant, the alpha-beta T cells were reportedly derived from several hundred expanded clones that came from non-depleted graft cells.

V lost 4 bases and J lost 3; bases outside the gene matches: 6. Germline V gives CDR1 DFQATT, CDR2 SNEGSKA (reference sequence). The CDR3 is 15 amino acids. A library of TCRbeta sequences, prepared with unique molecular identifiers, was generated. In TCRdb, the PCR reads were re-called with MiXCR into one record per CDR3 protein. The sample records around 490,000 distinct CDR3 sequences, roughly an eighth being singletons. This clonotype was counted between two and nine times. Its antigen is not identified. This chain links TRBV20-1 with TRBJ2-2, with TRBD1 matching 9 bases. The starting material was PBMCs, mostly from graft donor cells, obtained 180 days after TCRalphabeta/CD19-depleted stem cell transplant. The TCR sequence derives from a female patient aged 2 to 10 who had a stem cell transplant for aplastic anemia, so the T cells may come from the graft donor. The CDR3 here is CSANRGRRDTGELFF. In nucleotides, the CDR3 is TGCAGTGCTAACAGGGGGCGCCGGGACACCGGGGAGCTGTTTTTT.